Sequencing of this T cell receptor beta chain was carried out in a study of early T cells in non-severe SARS-CoV-2 infection. Points from the study as a whole: Database matching using VDJdb favored anti-spike CD8 responses, with private and CD4 specificities left missing.

To note about this clonotype: Its antigen is currently unknown.

The TCR library protocol was used to attach unique molecular identifiers. These identifiers were attached to individual cDNA molecules. TCRdb ran MiXCR on the 5' RACE reads and lists one entry per CDR3 protein. Of some 78,000 distinct CDR3 sequences listed, less than 15% are singletons. V lost 1 base and J lost 5; bases outside the gene matches: 7. The germline V gene has CDR1 SEHNR and CDR2 FQNEAQ (reference sequence). The CDR3 runs 16 residues. The sequence was obtained from an adult who was a healthcare worker with PCR-confirmed SARS-CoV-2 infection or an uninfected control (not recorded which). The sample was whole blood. The V call is TRBV7-9, the J call TRBJ2-3; 9 nucleotides line up with TRBD2. The CDR3 DNA is TGTGCCAGCAGCTTAGGACTAGCGGAAACGCTAGATACGCAGTATTTT. Its protein product is CASSLGLAETLDTQYF. The variable domain in full, completed from reference TRBV7-9 and TRBJ2-3, reads DTGVSQNPRHKITKRGQNVTFRCDPISEHNRLYWYRQTLGQGPEFLTYFQNEAQLEKSRLLSDRFSAERPKGSFSTLEIQRTEQGDSAMYLCASSLGLAETLDTQYFGPGTRLTVL.